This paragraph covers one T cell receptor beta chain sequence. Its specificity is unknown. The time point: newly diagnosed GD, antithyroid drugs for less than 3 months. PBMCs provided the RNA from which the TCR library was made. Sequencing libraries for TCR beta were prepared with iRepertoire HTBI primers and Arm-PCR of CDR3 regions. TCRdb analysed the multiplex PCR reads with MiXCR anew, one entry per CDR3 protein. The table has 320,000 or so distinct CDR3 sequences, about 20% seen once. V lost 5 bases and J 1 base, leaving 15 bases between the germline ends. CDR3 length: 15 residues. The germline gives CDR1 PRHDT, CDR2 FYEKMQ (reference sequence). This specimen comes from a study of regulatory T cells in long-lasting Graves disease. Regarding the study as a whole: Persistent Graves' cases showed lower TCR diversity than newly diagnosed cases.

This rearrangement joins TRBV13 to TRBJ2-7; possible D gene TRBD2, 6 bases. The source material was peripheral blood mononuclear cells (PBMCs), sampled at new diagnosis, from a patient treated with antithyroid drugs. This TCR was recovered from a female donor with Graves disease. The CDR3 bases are TGTGCCAGCAGCCGGACGGGGGTAAGGTCCTACGAGCAGTACTTC. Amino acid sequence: CASSRTGVRSYEQYF.